A selection of T cell receptor beta chains follows, all from one sample in a study of blood T cell repertoires in COVID-19. Profiling relied on immunoSEQ multiplex PCR, and the TCRdb table lists in-frame clones only, not all of them. The sample has roughly 98,000 clones; approximately 78% are singletons. The sample was peripheral blood. The receptors stem from a human donor in a cohort sampled during active COVID-19. Each CDR3 is given with its conserved first and last residue. D genes are given only for firm matches. Expanded clones get a size class; other rows say once, few or many, or leave the size out.

j_call clone_size d_call v_call cdr3_nt cdr3_aa
TRBJ1-2 NA TRBD1 TRBV6-1 TGTGCCAGCAGTGTAGGGAGGGGACAGGGGGCGTATGGCTACACCTTC CASSVGRGQGAYGYTF
TRBJ1-4 NA NA TRBV29-1 TGCAGCGTTCAGACAGATAATGAAAAACTGTTTTTT CSVQTDNEKLFF
TRBJ1-2 NA NA TRBV5-1 TGCGCCAGCAGCCCGGACAGTGGAGCCTATGGCTACACCTTC CASSPDSGAYGYTF
TRBJ1-5 NA TRBD1 TRBV28 TGTGCCAGCGGAACACAGGGGGAGGAAAAGCCCCAGCATTTT CASGTQGEEKPQHF
TRBJ1-2 NA NA TRBV7-2 TGTGCCAGCAGCTTAGGGGGGCAAAACTATGGCTACACCTTC CASSLGGQNYGYTF
TRBJ2-7 NA TRBD2 TRBV4-2 TGTGCCAGCAGCCAAGATACTAGCGGGGTACTCTACGAGCAGTACTTC CASSQDTSGVLYEQYF
TRBJ1-2 NA TRBD1 TRBV19 TGTGCCAGTAGTCTCCGGGACAGGTCTGGCGGCTACACCTTC CASSLRDRSGGYTF
TRBJ2-5 few TRBD1 TRBV13 TGTGCCAGCAGCACCGTGAGGGACAGGGAAGAGACCCAGTACTTC CASSTVRDREETQYF
TRBJ1-3 NA NA TRBV28 TGTGCCAGCAGTTTATTTGCTCCCACTAACTCTGGAAACACCATATATTTT CASSLFAPTNSGNTIYF
TRBJ2-1 NA TRBD2 TRBV7-2 TGTGCCAGCAGCGCGGCTAGCGGGGGGACCTACAATGAGCAGTTCTTC CASSAASGGTYNEQFF
TRBJ2-7 NA NA TRBV3-1/TRBV3-2 TGTGCCAGCAGCCTCTCGGGGGACTACGAGCAGTACTTC CASSLSGDYEQYF
TRBJ2-3 NA NA TRBV6-4 TGTGCCAGCAGTGACCAGGCGGGGGCCACAGATACGCAGTATTTT CASSDQAGATDTQYF
TRBJ2-5 once NA TRBV2 TGTGCCAGCAGTGAAGCGCGCCTACCACAAGAGACCCAGTACTTC CASSEARLPQETQYF
TRBJ1-3 NA NA TRBV7-8 TGTGCCAGCAGCTTAGACAGTCCCTCTGGAAACACCATATATTTT CASSLDSPSGNTIYF
TRBJ2-4 NA NA TRBV6-2/TRBV6-3 TGTGCCAGCAGTTACGGGAGAGGAACAGCCAAAAACATTCAGTACTTC CASSYGRGTAKNIQYF
TRBJ1-1 NA TRBD1 TRBV28 TGTGCCAGCAGTGCTGGGACAGGGAACACTGAAGCTTTCTTT CASSAGTGNTEAFF
TRBJ2-7 NA NA TRBV5-4 TGTGCCAGCAGCCCCCAGGCAGGTTCCCCCTACGAGCAGTACTTC CASSPQAGSPYEQYF
TRBJ2-7 NA TRBD1 TRBV5-5 TGTGCCAGCAGCTTGGGGGACAGGGCCTACGAGCAGTACTTC CASSLGDRAYEQYF
TRBJ2-2 few NA TRBV5-5 TGTGCCAGCAGCCGGAACAGGGTGGACACCGGGGAGCTGTTTTTT CASSRNRVDTGELFF
TRBJ2-3 NA NA TRBV11-2 TGTGCCAGCAGCTTACCTTCCGGGGGGCGGACGCAGTATTTT CASSLPSGGRTQYF